The next 19 T cell receptor beta chains were all read from a single sample in a study of T cells in Graves' hyperthyroidism and ophthalmopathy. TCR beta CDR3 region amplification was performed from RNA transcripts. The TCR CDR3 was amplified in a first-round RT-PCR using the HTBI primer set. MiXCR, applied by TCRdb to the multiplex PCR reads, yields one record per CDR3 protein. The data hold roughly 93,000 distinct CDR3 sequences, with 51% observed a single time. The specimen sequenced was blood. The receptors were sampled from a woman between 40 and 50 years old with Graves' hyperthyroidism.

This clonotype has a count of ten or more. V gene TRBV7-2 combines with J gene TRBJ2-7; 9 nucleotides align to TRBD2. V trimming: 5 bases; J trimming: 4 bases; junction bases outside the gene matches: 9. The germline gives CDR1 SGHTA, CDR2 FQGNSA. This CDR3 is built from 15 residues. DNA for the CDR3: TGTGCCAGCAGCCCGGTTAGCGGGAGTATATACGAGCAGTACTTC. Protein: CASSPVSGSIYEQYF.

Regarding this clonotype: At one end the junction does not follow the germline gene, possibly because of a read error. This sequence joins TRBV19 and TRBJ1-1; perhaps TRBD1 as D (5 bases). The CDR3 is made up of 15 amino acids. Germline CDR1 is LNHDA and CDR2 is SQIVND (reference sequence). CDR3 sequence reads: CASNLGGGMNTEAFF. The CDR3 DNA sequence: TGTGCCAGTAACCTGGGTGGGGGAATGAACACTGAAGCCTTCTTT. The full variable domain, rest sourced from reference TRBV19 and TRBJ1-1, is DGGITQSPKYLFRKEGQNVTLSCEQNLNHDAMYWYRQDPGQGLRLIYYSQIVNDFQKGDIAEGYSVSREKKESFPLTVTSAQKNPTAFYLCASNLGGGMNTEAFFGQGTRLTVV.

About this clonotype: This may arise from a read error, as a much more abundant clone is one base away. The CDR3 DNA follows: TGTGCCAGCAGCCAGACAGGGAACGGAGAGACCCTGTACTTC. This translates into CASSQTGNGETLYF. The chain is built from TRBV7-8 and TRBJ2-5; TRBD1 matches 7 bases. The CDR3 is 14 residues long. Germline V lookup: CDR1 SGHVS, CDR2 FQNEAQ.

This clonotype has just a few counts. This chain uses TRBV20-1 with TRBJ1-5; no clear D gene. V dropped 3 bases and J dropped 11 bases, with 20 bases sitting between them. The CDR3 has 14 residues. Per the germline V gene, CDR1 is DFQATT and CDR2 is SNEGSKA (reference sequence). The DNA of the CDR3 is TGCAGTGCTAGGCCGCAAATAGCGGAAGAGACCCAGCATTTT. It encodes CSARPQIAEETQHF.

This clonotype has at least ten counts. The CDR3 bases are TGTGCCAGCAGCTTTCAACAGGGAGTCCAAGAGACCCAGTACTTC. Its translation is CASSFQQGVQETQYF. The chain combines TRBV7-3 with TRBJ2-5, with D possibly being TRBD1 (6 bases). The CDR3 extends over 15 amino acids. The ends were cut back, 3 bases at V and 1 base at J, with 12 bases in the middle. CDR1 SGHTA and CDR2 FQGTGA come from the germline V gene.

The CDR3 DNA follows: TGTGCCAGCAGTGTCCACTATGGCTACACCTTC. It encodes CASSVHYGYTF. This sequence joins TRBV25-1 and TRBJ1-2; no clear D gene. The germline V gene encodes CDR1 MGHDK and CDR2 SYGVNS. This CDR3 has 11 amino acids. The V end was cut by 4 bases, the J end by 3 bases, with 3 bases between.

This clonotype appeared many times. This chain links TRBV9 with TRBJ2-6, with D possibly TRBD2 on 6 matching bases. The length of the CDR3 is 16 residues. Trimming removed 4 bases from V and 2 bases from J, with 13 bases in between. From germline, CDR1 is SGDLS and CDR2 YYNGEE. This CDR3 is CASSQPPGAGANVLTF. CDR3 nucleotides: TGTGCCAGCAGCCAACCCCCGGGGGCTGGGGCCAACGTCCTGACTTTC.

This clonotype is classed as medium-sized. This chain connects TRBV7-2 to TRBJ2-7; maybe TRBD2 (6 bases). With 3 bases removed from V and 2 bases from J, the gap between germline ends came to 14 bases. CDR3 length: 15 residues. CDR1 is SGHTA and CDR2 is FQGNSA in the germline V gene. The CDR3 loop reads CASSLGLAQTYEQYF. Here the CDR3 DNA reads TGTGCCAGCAGCTTGGGGCTAGCGCAAACCTACGAGCAGTACTTC.

V gene TRBV9 combines with J gene TRBJ2-7, with 7 nucleotides matching TRBD1. Germline V gene sequence: CDR1 SGDLS, CDR2 YYNGEE. Trimming at V came to 0 bases and at J to 5 bases, leaving 8 bases not matched to a gene. This CDR3 comprises 15 residues. This CDR3 is CASSVGVGQVDEQYF. The CDR3 DNA sequence: TGTGCCAGCAGCGTAGGGGTAGGACAGGTCGACGAGCAGTACTTC.

This sequence joins TRBV5-6 and TRBJ1-1; TRBD1 aligns across 10 bases. Germline CDR1 reads SGHDT; CDR2 reads YYEEEE. Losses at the gene ends were 6 bases for V and 11 bases for J; bases not matched to a gene: 10. The CDR3 is 13 amino acids. CDR3: CASTRVTGGMAFF. The CDR3 coding sequence is TGTGCCAGCACTCGGGTGACAGGGGGCATGGCTTTCTTT.

This clonotype was picked up many times. This rearrangement joins TRBV5-6 to TRBJ2-2; a possible D gene is TRBD2 (5 bases). Trimming took off 0 bases at V and 6 bases at J, with 9 bases between the two ends. The CDR3 is 14 residues long. The germline CDR1 and CDR2 sequences are SGHDT and YYEEEE. This CDR3 is CASSLGQEAGELFF. CDR3 bases: TGTGCCAGCAGCTTGGGTCAGGAGGCCGGGGAGCTGTTTTTT. Using reference TRBV5-6 and TRBJ2-2 for the parts outside the CDR3, the full variable domain is DAGVTQSPTHLIKTRGQQVTLRCSPKSGHDTVSWYQQALGQGPQFIFQYYEEEERQRGNFPDRFSGHQFPNYSSELNVNALLLGDSALYLCASSLGQEAGELFFGEGSRLTVL.

This rearrangement joins TRBV14 to TRBJ2-5; 9 bases align to TRBD1. V lost 7 bases, J lost 10 bases, and 10 bases stayed unmatched. The germline V gene has CDR1 SGHDN and CDR2 FVKESK. This CDR3 spans 13 amino acids. The CDR3 sequence: CASKDRGGRDQYF. For the CDR3, the DNA is TGTGCCAGCAAGGACAGGGGAGGTAGAGACCAGTACTTC.

At least ten counts were recorded for this clonotype. The chain carries TRBV2 and TRBJ1-5, with a tentative D call TRBD1 (6 bases). The CDR3 covers 15 residues. CDR1 SNHLY and CDR2 FYNNEI come from the germline V gene. With 5 bases removed from V and 0 bases from J, the gap between germline ends came to 11 bases. The CDR3 sequence: CASSRDNYSNQPQHF. DNA of the CDR3: TGTGCCAGCAGTAGGGACAATTATAGCAATCAGCCCCAGCATTTT.

V and J are TRBV10-3 and TRBJ2-7; D might be TRBD1 or TRBD2, each matching 5 bases. V was trimmed by 3 bases and J by 12 bases, leaving 9 bases between them. CDR1 ENHRY and CDR2 SYGVKD come from the germline V gene. This CDR3 has 10 amino acids. CDR3 nucleotide sequence: TGTGCCATCAGTGAACTGGGACGGTACTTC. It codes for CAISELGRYF.

J is TRBJ1-2 and V is TRBV7-2; 9 bases match TRBD1. The J segment lost 8 bases and the V segment lost 4 bases, leaving 8 bases of the junction unmatched. CDR3 length equals 14 residues. CDR1 SGHTA and CDR2 FQGNSA come from the germline V gene. For the CDR3, the DNA is TGTGCCAGCAGCTCCGGGACAGGGTTGAGGGGCTACACCTTC. This codes for CASSSGTGLRGYTF.

This clonotype has ten or more counts. The CDR3 coding sequence is TGCGCCAGCAGCCCTATGGGCGGGAGTATCCCCGGGGAGCTGTTTTTT. Protein product: CASSPMGGSIPGELFF. V gene TRBV5-1 combines with J gene TRBJ2-2; 7 bases fit TRBD2. The ends lost 4 bases at V and 6 bases at J; junction bases unmatched: 12. The CDR3 spans 16 residues. CDR1 and CDR2 from the germline V gene are SGHRS and YFSETQ.

V usage is TRBV9 and J usage is TRBJ2-5, with 9 bases fitting TRBD1. The germline gives CDR1 SGDLS, CDR2 YYNGEE. The CDR3 is 15 residues long. Trimming at V came to 3 bases and at J to 5 bases, leaving 8 bases not matched to a gene. The CDR3 sequence: CASSASPGQGETQYF. The CDR3 DNA sequence: TGTGCCAGCAGCGCATCACCGGGACAGGGCGAGACCCAGTACTTC.

This clonotype was seen at least ten times. V gene TRBV20-1 combines with J gene TRBJ1-1; no clear D gene. This CDR3 spans 10 amino acids. Germline V gene sequence: CDR1 DFQATT, CDR2 SNEGSKA (reference sequence). Written as DNA, the CDR3 is TGCACCAACGGGGACACTGAAGCTTTCTTT. It yields the protein CTNGDTEAFF.

About this clonotype itself: This may stem from a read error, because a much larger clone lies one nucleotide away. Likely a read error: the CDR3 ends without its conserved phenylalanine or tryptophan. This sequence joins TRBV2 and TRBJ1-1; possibly TRBD1 for D (5 bases). Germline CDR1 SNHLY, CDR2 FYNNEI. This CDR3 spans 14 amino acids. V lost 6 bases and J 0 bases, leaving 11 bases between the germline ends. Here the CDR3 reads CASRRPGLNTEAFL. The CDR3 region has the DNA TGTGCCAGCAGGAGACCGGGACTGAACACTGAAGCTTTCCTT.